These T cell receptor beta chains were read from a single sample in a study of early T cells in non-severe SARS-CoV-2 infection. MiXCR, applied by TCRdb to the 5' RACE reads, yields one record per CDR3 protein. This sample has just under 60,000 distinct CDR3 sequences, with more than 7.5% found just once. Sequenced material: whole blood. These receptors all stem from an adult who was a healthcare worker with PCR-confirmed SARS-CoV-2 infection or an uninfected control (not recorded which). The CDR3 runs from the conserved cysteine through the conserved F or W. The D gene is left open where the match is weak. Only part of the rows carry a size: once, few, many, or a class if the clone is expanded.

v_call	cdr3_length	j_call	clone_size	d_call	cdr3_nt	cdr3_aa
TRBV5-4	17	TRBJ2-3	many	TRBD2	TGTGCCAGCAGCTTGGAGATTAGCGGGAGGGGCACAGATACGCAGTATTTT	CASSLEISGRGTDTQYF
TRBV2	14	TRBJ2-3	many	NA	TGTGCCAGCAGGTTTGGGGGCGTTACAGATACGCAGTATTTT	CASRFGGVTDTQYF
TRBV28	15	TRBJ2-4	many	NA	TGTGCCAGCAGTCTCACCGGGACGGCCCAAAACATTCAGTACTTC	CASSLTGTAQNIQYF
TRBV7-9	15	TRBJ2-3	few	NA	TGTGCCAGCAGCCCAGGACTCGGAGGTGTTGATACGCAGTATTTT	CASSPGLGGVDTQYF
TRBV20-1	11	TRBJ2-5	few	TRBD2	TGCAGTGTTTTGGGGGGGGAGACCCAGTACTTC	CSVLGGETQYF
TRBV7-7	13	TRBJ2-2	NA	NA	TGTGCCAGCGGGAGCGCCAACACCGGGGAGCTGTTTTTT	CASGSANTGELFF
TRBV5-4	16	TRBJ2-5	few	TRBD2	TGTGCCAGCAGCCCGGGTAAAACTAGCGGCCAAGAGACCCAGTACTTC	CASSPGKTSGQETQYF
TRBV11-3	13	TRBJ2-5	many	NA	TGTGCCAGCAGCTTAGACGGGAGAGAGACCCAGTACTTC	CASSLDGRETQYF
TRBV27	14	TRBJ2-6	few	NA	TGTGCCAGCAAGATAGAACCTGGGGCCAACGTCCTGACTTTC	CASKIEPGANVLTF
TRBV7-6	16	TRBJ2-1	NA	TRBD2	TGTGCCAGCAGCCCGATAGCGGGAGAGGCGTCCAATGAGCAGTTCTTC	CASSPIAGEASNEQFF
TRBV28	18	TRBJ2-7	many	NA	TGTGCCAGCAGTTTATTAACTCCCCGGACAGTCCTGCCTTACGAGCAGTACTTC	CASSLLTPRTVLPYEQYF
TRBV20-1	14	TRBJ2-7	many	TRBD2	TGCAGTGCTATCCTAGCGGGACCTTCCTACGAGCAGTACTTC	CSAILAGPSYEQYF
TRBV20-1	14	TRBJ1-2	NA	NA	TGCAGTGCTAGAGATCCCGGGGGGGAGTATGGCTACACCTTC	CSARDPGGEYGYTF
TRBV5-1	15	TRBJ2-7	NA	TRBD2	TGCGCCAGCAGCATAGGGACTAGTCGCGCCTACGAGCAGTACTTC	CASSIGTSRAYEQYF
TRBV28	13	TRBJ2-7	many	NA	TGTGCCATATCCGGACCTAGCTCCTACGAGCAGTACTTC	CAISGPSSYEQYF
TRBV5-1	15	TRBJ2-6	few	NA	TGCGCCAGCAGCTCGGCAGACGCTGGGGCCAACGTCCTGACTTTC	CASSSADAGANVLTF
TRBV7-9	16	TRBJ2-3	NA	NA	TGTGCCAGCAGCCGACAGCTCTCCGAGGCCCTTGATACGCAGTATTTT	CASSRQLSEALDTQYF
TRBV27	18	TRBJ2-1	many	TRBD2	TGTGCCAGCAGTTTACTAAGGTGGACTAGCGGGAGGTACAATGAGCAGTTCTTC	CASSLLRWTSGRYNEQFF
TRBV5-1	15	TRBJ2-5	few	TRBD2	TGCGCCAGCAGCTTAGGACTAGCGGGAGCCCAGACCCAGTACTTC	CASSLGLAGAQTQYF
TRBV5-1	12	TRBJ2-7	NA	NA	TGCGCCAGCAGCGTTGGGTCCTACGAGCAGTACTTC	CASSVGSYEQYF
TRBV20-1	12	TRBJ2-7	NA	NA	TGCAGTGCTAGAGGCACGGTGCTCGAGCAGTACTTC	CSARGTVLEQYF
TRBV3-1	12	TRBJ1-2	few	NA	TGTGCCAGCAGCCAAGATTGGTATGGCTACACCTTC	CASSQDWYGYTF
TRBV3-1	14	TRBJ2-1	NA	NA	TGTGCCAGCAGCCCCTACCCAGGAGGAAATGAGCAGTTCTTC	CASSPYPGGNEQFF
TRBV28	17	TRBJ2-7	many	TRBD2	TGTGCCAGCAGTTTAGGGCAGGGAGGGTCCGCCGCATACGAGCAGTACTTC	CASSLGQGGSAAYEQYF
TRBV6-6	13	TRBJ1-2	NA	TRBD1	TGTGCCAGCAGTAGACAGGGGTTTGATGGCTACACCTTC	CASSRQGFDGYTF
TRBV28	15	TRBJ1-4	many	NA	TGTGCCAGCGGGGAGCCCATCCCAAGTAATGAAAAACTGTTTTTT	CASGEPIPSNEKLFF
TRBV5-4	14	TRBJ2-7	few	TRBD1	TGTGCCAGCAGGAATAGGGACAGGGGCCACGAGCAGTACTTC	CASRNRDRGHEQYF
TRBV5-4	15	TRBJ2-2	many	TRBD1	TGTGCCAGCACCCGGGACAGGAAGAACACCGGGGAGCTGTTTTTT	CASTRDRKNTGELFF
TRBV11-2	15	TRBJ2-5	NA	NA	TGTGCCAGCAAGGGCTCACAGCGTTTTCAAGAGACCCAGTACTTC	CASKGSQRFQETQYF
TRBV20-1	14	TRBJ1-5	NA	NA	TGCAGTGCCACGGACGGGATTAGCAATCAGCCCCAGCATTTT	CSATDGISNQPQHF
TRBV12-3/TRBV12-4	15	TRBJ2-1	many	TRBD1	TGTGCCAGCAGATACACAGGGGGCACCTACAATGAGCAGTTCTTC	CASRYTGGTYNEQFF
TRBV5-1	12	TRBJ2-4	NA	TRBD2	TGCGCCAGCAGCTTGGATGCGGGAGTACCGTACTTC	CASSLDAGVPYF
TRBV11-2	15	TRBJ2-3	few	NA	TGTGCCAGCAGCCCCGGGGCCGGGATGGCAGATACGCAGTATTTT	CASSPGAGMADTQYF
TRBV28	15	TRBJ2-1	NA	NA	TGTGCCAGCAGTTTCCGTCGGCGGACCTACAATGAGCAGTTCTTC	CASSFRRRTYNEQFF
TRBV7-2	15	TRBJ2-2	many	TRBD2	TGTGCCAGCAGCCGTAATAGCGGGAGTTCCTCGGAGCTGTTTTTT	CASSRNSGSSSELFF
TRBV3-1	16	TRBJ2-1	few	TRBD2	TGTGCCAGCAGCCAAACTAGCGGGAGGGGGAATTTAGAGCAGTTCTTC	CASSQTSGRGNLEQFF
TRBV3-1	15	TRBJ2-1	NA	TRBD1	TGTGCCAGCAGGAGCCGGACAGGGTTCTACAATGAGCAGTTCTTC	CASRSRTGFYNEQFF
TRBV13	14	TRBJ2-3	NA	NA	TGTGCCAGCAGCTTAAGAGGGATCGCAGATACGCAGTATTTT	CASSLRGIADTQYF
TRBV6-1	15	TRBJ2-5	NA	NA	TGTGCCAGCAGTCCCAGTAGGGCCGGGGGAGAGACCCAGTACTTC	CASSPSRAGGETQYF
TRBV20-1	14	TRBJ2-1	many	NA	TGCAGTGCGTTGGGCGGACGCGCGGCCCATGAGCAGTTCTTC	CSALGGRAAHEQFF
TRBV7-2	14	TRBJ2-3	many	TRBD2	TGTGCCAGCAGCGGAGCGGGGTGGGGGGATACGCAGTATTTT	CASSGAGWGDTQYF
TRBV28	16	TRBJ2-3	NA	NA	TGTGCCAGCAGTCTGGGTGGGTCCTTCAGGACGGATACGCAGTATTTT	CASSLGGSFRTDTQYF
TRBV27	15	TRBJ1-1	NA	NA	TGTGCCAGCAGGTCGGGGCGAGAAGGGACCACTGAAGCTTTCTTT	CASRSGREGTTEAFF
TRBV3-1	15	TRBJ2-3	NA	TRBD2	TGTGCCAGCAGTCGGAGCGGGAGTGGGGGAGATACGCAGTATTTT	CASSRSGSGGDTQYF
TRBV5-5	13	TRBJ2-7	many	NA	TGTGCCAGCAGCTTGCGGGCGAGCGACGAGCAGTACTTC	CASSLRASDEQYF
TRBV29-1	14	TRBJ2-5	many	NA	TGCAGCGTAGAAGACGCGTGGGGTGGGGAGACCCAGTACTTC	CSVEDAWGGETQYF
TRBV7-2	13	TRBJ2-2	few	NA	TGTGCCAGCAGCTTAGGGTCTACCGGGGAGCTGTTTTTT	CASSLGSTGELFF
TRBV3-1	15	TRBJ2-1	NA	TRBD2	TGTGCCAGCGCTGCCGGGACTAGCGGGGGACAGACACAGTTCTTC	CASAAGTSGGQTQFF
TRBV28	16	TRBJ2-2	many	NA	TGTGCCAGCAGTTGGGGAAACAGGGGAGGCACCGGGGAGCTGTTTTTT	CASSWGNRGGTGELFF
TRBV30	13	TRBJ1-1	NA	NA	TGTGCCTGGAGCGGACAACCGAACACTGAAGCTTTCTTT	CAWSGQPNTEAFF
TRBV9	16	TRBJ2-1	many	TRBD2	TGTGCCAGCAGCTCTGTAGCGGGGAATTTTCACAATGAGCAGTTCTTC	CASSSVAGNFHNEQFF
TRBV3-1	12	TRBJ2-5	NA	NA	TGTGCCAGCAGCCAACAACAAGAGACCCAGTACTTC	CASSQQQETQYF